A selection of T cell receptor beta chains follows, all from one sample in a study of response to subunit inactivated influenza vaccine. Via MiXCR, TCRdb re-called the RT-PCR reads, giving one row per CDR3 protein. Of 650,000 to 800,000 distinct CDR3 sequences listed, around 18% were seen once; the top ten hold 11%. This sample comprised PBMCs from blood, obtained 5 days after vaccination. The receptors were gathered from a man in his forties or fifties who received an inactivated influenza vaccine. Each CDR3 is given with its conserved first and last residue. D genes are given only for firm matches. Size tells how often a clone was seen (once, few, many) or the class of an expanded clone, and some rows leave it out.

CDR3 length	V gene	D gene	clone size	J gene	CDR3 DNA	CDR3 protein
16	TRBV5-1	-	-	TRBJ2-7	TGCGCCAGCAGCGCCATCCCGGGACCGTTATCCTACGAGCAGTACTTC	CASSAIPGPLSYEQYF
13	TRBV29-1	-	few	TRBJ2-3	TGCAGCGTTCTATCCTCCCCTTTGGATACGCAGTATTTT	CSVLSSPLDTQYF
14	TRBV28	-	many	TRBJ2-1	TGTGCCAGCAGTTTATCAGAGTGGGACAATGAGCAGTTCTTC	CASSLSEWDNEQFF
14	TRBV7-8	TRBD2	few	TRBJ2-1	TGTGCCAGCAGAGCCGGGACTAACTTAAATGAGCAGTTCTTC	CASRAGTNLNEQFF
17	TRBV4-1	-	-	TRBJ2-1	TGCGCCAGCAGCCAAGGTTCCAGGACAGCCGTCAACAATGAGCAGTTCTTC	CASSQGSRTAVNNEQFF
13	TRBV10-2	-	-	TRBJ2-7	TGCGCCAGCAGTGCCAACACTGGGGACGAGCAGTACTTC	CASSANTGDEQYF
15	TRBV10-3	-	few	TRBJ1-3	TGTGCCATCAGTGAGTCAGGAGAGCCTGGAAACACCATATATTTT	CAISESGEPGNTIYF
15	TRBV6-1	-	few	TRBJ1-1	TGTGCCAGCAGGGTTCAAGTGGGCATGAACACTGAAGCTTTCTTT	CASRVQVGMNTEAFF
14	TRBV10-1	TRBD1	-	TRBJ2-5	TGCGCCAGCAGACCAGGACAGGGGATGGAGACCCAGTACTTC	CASRPGQGMETQYF
16	TRBV25-1	-	few	TRBJ2-2	TGTGCCAGCAGTACACTGGGAGGGACAGACACCGGGGAGCTGTTTTTT	CASSTLGGTDTGELFF
13	TRBV5-1	-	many	TRBJ1-2	TGCGCCAGCAGCTTGGATGGAGGCTATGGCTACACCTTC	CASSLDGGYGYTF
15	TRBV7-9	-	-	TRBJ1-6	TGTGCCAGCAGCTTAGGAGGGTCCGATAATTCACCCCTCCACTTT	CASSLGGSDNSPLHF
16	TRBV5-5	-	few	TRBJ1-5	TGTGCCAGCAGCTTGGTGGGCAGGGGAAGCAATCAGCCCCAGCATTTT	CASSLVGRGSNQPQHF
15	TRBV25-1	TRBD2	-	TRBJ2-5	TGTGCCAGCAGTCCCGCTAGCGGGGGACGAGAGACCCAGTACTTC	CASSPASGGRETQYF
16	TRBV9	TRBD1	few	TRBJ1-1	TGTGCCAGCAGCCCTCGACAGGGGAGGTGGGACACTGAAGCTTTCTTT	CASSPRQGRWDTEAFF
15	TRBV12-3/TRBV12-4	TRBD1	-	TRBJ2-7	TGTGCCAGCAGTACATCCGGGACAGGGATCTACGAGCAGTACTTC	CASSTSGTGIYEQYF
14	TRBV4-2	TRBD1	-	TRBJ1-6	TGTGCCAGCAGCCAAGGTGACAGGGTTTCACCCCTCCACTTT	CASSQGDRVSPLHF
14	TRBV27	-	-	TRBJ2-7	TGTGCCAGCAGTGATCTCGCGGGGCCCTACGAGCAGTACTTC	CASSDLAGPYEQYF
13	TRBV5-1	-	-	TRBJ2-7	TGCGCCAGCAGCAAGCCGGGAATCGACGAGCAGTACTTC	CASSKPGIDEQYF
13	TRBV2	-	-	TRBJ2-2	TGTGCCAGCAGGGACAGAGCCACCGGGGAGCTGTTTTTT	CASRDRATGELFF
18	TRBV4-3	TRBD1	-	TRBJ1-2	TGCGCCAGCAGCCAGGGACTGACAGCCGACAGGGTAGCCTATGGCTACACCTTC	CASSQGLTADRVAYGYTF
16	TRBV7-2	TRBD2	-	TRBJ2-1	TGTGCCAGCAGCTTAGTAACGGCGGGAGGGGACAATGAGCAGTTCTTC	CASSLVTAGGDNEQFF
15	TRBV6-5	TRBD2	few	TRBJ2-7	TGTGCCAGCAGTTACTCCAGCGGGAGTAACTACGAGCAGTACTTC	CASSYSSGSNYEQYF
14	TRBV20-1	-	few	TRBJ1-1	TGCAGTGCTAGAGATCTTGGGGGAGGCACTGAAGCTTTCTTT	CSARDLGGGTEAFF
17	TRBV29-1	-	once	TRBJ1-6	TGCAGCGTCCGAACAGGGACGGGAGGGAATAAGGATTCACCCCTCCACTTT	CSVRTGTGGNKDSPLHF
13	TRBV12-3/TRBV12-4	TRBD2	few	TRBJ2-3	TGTGCCAGCAGGGAATCTAGCGGGAGTTATCCGTATTTT	CASRESSGSYPYF
15	TRBV3-1	-	few	TRBJ2-7	TGTGCCAGCAGCCCCCAGCCACTAACCTCCTACGAGCAGTACTTC	CASSPQPLTSYEQYF
15	TRBV5-5	TRBD2	few	TRBJ2-1	TGTGCCAGCAGCTACCGGGGGGGCGGCGACAATGAGCAGTTCTTC	CASSYRGGGDNEQFF
13	TRBV6-2/TRBV6-3	TRBD2	few	TRBJ2-7	TGTGCCAGCCTTAAGCGGGAGCTCCACGAGCAGTACTTC	CASLKRELHEQYF